The 27 T cell receptor beta chains in this list originate from one sample, sequenced in a study of blood T cell repertoires in COVID-19 (dated by TCRdb to the early 2020s). Libraries were built with the immunoSEQ multiplex PCR assay. TCRdb re-hosts the immuneACCESS table, in-frame sequences only. Its copies lack some clones; in the studies checked, an unresolved V gene accounts for under half of them, and the cause for the rest is not known. Present in this sample are tens of thousands of clones, roughly 88% of which were seen just once. The ten largest clonotypes hold about 4.6% of the sample. Sample: peripheral blood. The receptors were gathered from a human donor in a cohort sampled during active COVID-19.

The chain recombines TRBV6-2 or TRBV6-3 with TRBJ2-7; D might be TRBD1 (7 bases). Germline V gives CDR1 MNHEY, CDR2 SVGEGT. CDR3 length: 16 residues. V lost 6 bases to trimming and J lost 6 bases, with 24 bases between them. The CDR3 bases are TGTGCCAGCAGCCCTGCCAACAGGGGCCGAGCGGGCGAGCAGTACTTC. Amino acid sequence: CASSPANRGRAGEQYF.

This chain connects TRBV11-2 to TRBJ1-1; D gene unclear. This CDR3 has 17 amino acids. Germline V CDR1 and CDR2: SGHAT, FQNNGV. Trimming removed 4 bases from V and 2 bases from J, with 20 bases in between. CDR3 amino acids: CASSWASPPLPNTEAFF. The CDR3 DNA reads as TGTGCCAGCAGCTGGGCCTCTCCACCTTTACCTAACACTGAAGCTTTCTTT.

This clone showed up just a few times. This chain connects TRBV27 to TRBJ1-2, with D uncertain. Germline V CDR1 and CDR2: MNHEY, SMNVEV (reference sequence). V was shortened by 9 bases and J by 3 bases, with 11 bases between the two germline ends. The CDR3 totals 12 residues. The CDR3 nucleotides read TGTGCCAGTCGGGAGAGGGACTATGGCTACACCTTC. Translation gives CASRERDYGYTF.

This clone was seen only once. CDR3 coding DNA: TGTGCCAGCAGTGTTTTTAGCGGGAGAGGGTACAATGAGCAGTTCTTC. Translation: CASSVFSGRGYNEQFF. The V call is TRBV25-1, the J call TRBJ2-1; TRBD2 matches 9 bases. There are 16 residues in the CDR3. Germline assignment: CDR1 MGHDK and CDR2 SYGVNS. Losses at the gene ends were 4 bases for V and 4 bases for J; bases not matched to a gene: 8.

With respect to this clone: The germline gene is not matched at one end of the junction; a read error may be the cause. This sequence joins TRBV2 and TRBJ2-5; 10 positions match TRBD1. The CDR3 runs 13 residues. The germline CDR1 and CDR2 sequences are SNHLY and FYNNEI. The CDR3 region has the DNA TGTGCCAGCAGTCCCCAGACAGGACAGGGGGGAGACTTC. Amino acid sequence: CASSPQTGQGGDF.

The chain joins TRBV3-1 (or the pseudogene TRBV3-2) to TRBJ2-5; no reliable D call. The CDR3 spans 13 residues. Looked up from germline, CDR1 is LGHDT and CDR2 is YNNKEL (reference sequence). Trimming left V 0 bases short and J 6 bases short, with 8 bases between. The CDR3 protein is CASSQDLAQTQYF. CDR3 DNA: TGTGCCAGCAGCCAAGATCTGGCTCAGACCCAGTACTTC.

In this sample, this clone turned up once. The chain joins TRBV13 to TRBJ2-1; tentatively, D is TRBD2 (5 bases). This CDR3 spans 14 amino acids. Germline CDR1 and CDR2: PRHDT and FYEKMQ (reference sequence). Trimming left V 5 bases short and J 1 base short, with 9 bases between. The CDR3 loop reads CASSPRRSYNEQFF. CDR3 nucleotide sequence: TGTGCCAGCAGCCCCCGGAGGTCCTACAATGAGCAGTTCTTC.

The DNA of the CDR3 is TGTGCCAGCAGCCAACCTATAGCGGGGGGGCCAGAGGATGAGCAGTTCTTC. Its translation: CASSQPIAGGPEDEQFF. V gene TRBV4-2 combines with J gene TRBJ2-1; 11 nucleotides align to TRBD2. Unmatched junction bases numbered 11, after V lost 2 bases and J lost 8 bases. The CDR3 contains 17 residues. Germline loops: CDR1 LGHNA, CDR2 YNFKEQ.

This chain connects TRBV5-4 to TRBJ1-1; D gene unclear. This CDR3 spans 13 amino acids. Germline V CDR1 and CDR2: SGHNT, YYREEE (reference sequence). Trimming shortened V by 4 bases and J by 3 bases, and 10 bases separated the two germline ends. CDR3 coding DNA: TGTGCCAGCAGCGCTACCCCTCACACTGAAGCTTTCTTT. Translated, it gives CASSATPHTEAFF.

This clone was seen only once. This rearrangement joins TRBV6-5 to TRBJ2-2, with 7 bases lining up with TRBD1. V shed 4 bases, J shed 7 bases, and the junction held 3 bases outside the gene matches. This CDR3 is 13 amino acids long. Per the germline V gene, CDR1 is MNHEY and CDR2 is SVGAGI. CDR3 nucleotides: TGTGCCAGCAGTTCGACAGGGAGCGGGGAGCTGTTTTTT. Encoded protein: CASSSTGSGELFF.

J is TRBJ2-7 and V is TRBV5-1; TRBD2 aligns across 7 bases. Germline assignment: CDR1 SGHRS and CDR2 YFSETQ. V trimming: 4 bases; J trimming: 3 bases; junction bases outside the gene matches: 4. This CDR3 region has 13 residues. CDR3 sequence (DNA): TGCGCCAGCAGCCCGGGCGGGGGCTACGAGCAGTACTTC. Protein sequence: CASSPGGGYEQYF.

The chain has TRBV6-4 and TRBJ2-1; unclear D gene. The CDR3 loop spans 14 amino acids. Germline V gene sequence: CDR1 MRHNA, CDR2 SNTAGT. Trimming took off 0 bases at V and 8 bases at J, with 11 bases between the two ends. The CDR3 nucleotides are TGTGCCAGCAGTGACTCAGGAACAGCCTATGAGCAGTTCTTC. This sequence encodes CASSDSGTAYEQFF.

The rearrangement uses TRBV3-1 (or the pseudogene TRBV3-2) and TRBJ1-1; no firm D call. Trimming shortened V by 2 bases and J by 3 bases, and 13 bases separated the two germline ends. Germline assignment: CDR1 LGHDT and CDR2 YNNKEL (reference sequence). This CDR3 is 15 amino acids long. The CDR3 sequence: CASSQYGISDTEAFF. The CDR3 DNA reads as TGTGCCAGCAGCCAATACGGGATCTCGGACACTGAAGCTTTCTTT.

The chain recombines TRBV11-3 with TRBJ2-7, with D perhaps TRBD2 (5 bases). The CDR3 is 14 residues long. Trimming left V 1 base short and J 7 bases short, with 14 bases between. The germline gives CDR1 SGHNT, CDR2 YENEEA. The CDR3 loop is CASSLGRMSGEQYF. CDR3 in DNA: TGTGCCAGCAGCTTAGGTAGGATGTCGGGGGAGCAGTACTTC.

This clone was detected only once. This CDR3 is CASSYGPGEKLFF. The CDR3 DNA is TGTGCCAGCAGTTACGGGCCTGGGGAAAAACTGTTTTTT. The chain links TRBV6-5 to TRBJ1-4; D unclear. The V gene lost 2 bases and the J gene lost 8 bases, with 9 bases spanning the gap. The CDR3 has 13 amino acids. Germline V CDR1 and CDR2: MNHEY, SVGAGI.

The chain is built from TRBV28 and TRBJ2-2; D might be TRBD1 (5 bases). The germline V gene encodes CDR1 MDHEN and CDR2 SYDVKM. Trimming stripped 11 bases from V and 1 base from J, with 8 bases between. This CDR3 is built from 12 residues. CDR3: CAFQGNTGELFF. In nucleotides, the CDR3 is TGTGCCTTCCAGGGGAACACCGGGGAGCTGTTTTTT.

The V gene is TRBV5-1, the J gene TRBJ2-3; D is perhaps TRBD2 (5 bases). V was cut by 1 base and J by 6 bases, with 9 bases left in between. This CDR3 spans 13 amino acids. Germline CDR1 SGHRS, CDR2 YFSETQ. Here the CDR3 reads CASSLTRQDTQYF. In DNA, the CDR3 is TGCGCCAGCAGCTTGACTAGGCAGGATACGCAGTATTTT.

The rearrangement links TRBV27 to TRBJ2-7; 9 bases fit TRBD2. Losses at the gene ends were 2 bases for V and 5 bases for J; bases not matched to a gene: 7. Germline loops: CDR1 MNHEY, CDR2 SMNVEV (reference sequence). CDR3 size: 15 residues. The CDR3 here is CASSLTSGYYNEQYF. In DNA, the CDR3 is TGTGCCAGCAGTTTAACTAGCGGGTATTATAACGAGCAGTACTTC.

The chain links TRBV28 to TRBJ1-6; possibly TRBD1 for D (6 bases). CDR1 is MDHEN and CDR2 is SYDVKM in the germline V gene. The CDR3 is 17 amino acids. The V gene lost 5 bases and the J gene lost 0 bases, with 14 bases spanning the gap. The CDR3 bases are TGTGCCAGCAGTACACCAGGGGTGAGCTCCTATAATTCACCCCTCCACTTT. This translates into CASSTPGVSSYNSPLHF.

The rearrangement uses TRBV6-6 and TRBJ1-2; 9 bases agree with TRBD1. The CDR3 is made up of 16 amino acids. Germline CDR1 MNHNY, CDR2 SVGAGI (reference sequence). V lost 1 base and J lost 0; bases outside the gene matches: 3. CDR3 region: CASSYFGTGSNYGYTF. The CDR3 nucleotides are TGTGCCAGCAGTTACTTTGGGACAGGGTCTAACTATGGCTACACCTTC.

The gene calls are TRBV7-2 and TRBJ1-2; a possible D gene is TRBD1 (6 bases). Germline assignment: CDR1 SGHTA and CDR2 FQGNSA. Trimming removed 4 bases at V and 6 bases at J, with 15 bases between. The CDR3 is 14 amino acids. The CDR3 sequence is CASSSRTGQDGYTF. In DNA, the CDR3 is TGTGCCAGCAGCTCCCGAACAGGGCAGGATGGCTACACCTTC.

J is TRBJ2-1 and V is TRBV4-2, with 8 bases that match TRBD2. In germline, CDR1 is LGHNA, CDR2 YNFKEQ. The CDR3 spans 16 residues. J gave up 6 bases and V 0 bases, and 7 bases lay outside the gene matches. CDR3 nucleotides: TGTGCCAGCAGCCAAGATGCGGGCGCGGGGGGCAATGAGCAGTTCTTC. The encoded protein is CASSQDAGAGGNEQFF.

The DNA for the CDR3 is TGCAGCGTTGAAGATCCGGACAGGGGGGGAACCTACGAGCAGTACTTC. Its protein is CSVEDPDRGGTYEQYF. The chain carries TRBV29-1 and TRBJ2-7; 10 nucleotides line up with TRBD1. Germline V gene sequence: CDR1 SQVTM, CDR2 ANQGSEA. J lost 2 bases, V lost 0 bases, and 7 bases had no gene match. CDR3 size: 16 residues.

The rearrangement links TRBV7-2 to TRBJ2-2; 10 bases fit TRBD2. After removal of 4 bases from V and 4 bases from J, the junction contained 9 bases not matched to a gene. CDR1 and CDR2 from the germline V gene are SGHTA and FQGNSA. The CDR3 extends over 17 amino acids. CDR3 bases: TGTGCCAGCAGCTCGATGAGCGGGAGGGCCGGCACCGGGGAGCTGTTTTTT. Its protein product is CASSSMSGRAGTGELFF.

J is TRBJ2-5 and V is TRBV2; TRBD1 agrees at 11 bases. The CDR3 is made up of 16 amino acids. V dropped 0 bases and J dropped 5; count of bases not matched to a gene: 5. Germline-derived CDR1 and CDR2 are SNHLY and FYNNEI. The DNA for the CDR3 is TGTGCCAGCAGTGAAGCCCTGGGACAGGGGGTGGAGACCCAGTACTTC. This codes for CASSEALGQGVETQYF.

The V call is TRBV30, the J call TRBJ1-2, with D uncertain. The CDR3 runs to 11 residues. The germline CDR1 and CDR2 sequences are GTSNPN and SVGIG (reference sequence). The CDR3 bases are TGTGCACGGGAGGACAACTATGGCTACACCTTC. Protein: CAREDNYGYTF.

The chain employs TRBV5-6 and TRBJ1-4, with 8 positions matching TRBD1. Germline V gene lookup returns CDR1 SGHDT and CDR2 YYEEEE. J lost 6 bases, V lost 3 bases, and 4 bases had no gene match. The CDR3 totals 14 residues. The CDR3 DNA reads TGTGCCAGCAGCTCCAGGGGGCCTGATGAAAAACTGTTTTTT. It encodes CASSSRGPDEKLFF. Using reference TRBV5-6 and TRBJ1-4 for the parts outside the CDR3, the full variable domain is DAGVTQSPTHLIKTRGQQVTLRCSPKSGHDTVSWYQQALGQGPQFIFQYYEEEERQRGNFPDRFSGHQFPNYSSELNVNALLLGDSALYLCASSSRGPDEKLFFGSGTQLSVL.